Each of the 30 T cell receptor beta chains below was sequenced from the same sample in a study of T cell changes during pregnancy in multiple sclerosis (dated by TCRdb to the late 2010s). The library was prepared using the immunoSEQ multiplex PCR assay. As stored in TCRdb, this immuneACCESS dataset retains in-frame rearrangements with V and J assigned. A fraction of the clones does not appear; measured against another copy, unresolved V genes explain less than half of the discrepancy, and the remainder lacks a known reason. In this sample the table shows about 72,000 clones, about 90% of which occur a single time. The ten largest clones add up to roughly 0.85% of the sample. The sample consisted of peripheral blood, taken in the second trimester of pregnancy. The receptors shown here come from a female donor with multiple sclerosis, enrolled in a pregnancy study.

The CDR3 bases are TGCGCCAGCCGTCCGACAGGATTCTACGAGCAGTACTTC. This gives the protein CASRPTGFYEQYF. The chain combines TRBV5-1 with TRBJ2-7, with TRBD1 as a possible D gene (6 bases). CDR1 SGHRS and CDR2 YFSETQ come from the germline V gene. The CDR3 consists of 13 residues. Trimming left V 7 bases short and J 3 bases short, with 14 bases between.

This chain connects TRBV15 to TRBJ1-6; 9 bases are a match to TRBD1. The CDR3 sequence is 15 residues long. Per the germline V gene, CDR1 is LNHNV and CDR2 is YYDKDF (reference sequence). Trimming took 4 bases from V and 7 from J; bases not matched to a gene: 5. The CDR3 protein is CATSKTGTGNSPLHF. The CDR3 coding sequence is TGTGCCACCAGCAAAACCGGGACAGGGAATTCACCCCTCCACTTT.

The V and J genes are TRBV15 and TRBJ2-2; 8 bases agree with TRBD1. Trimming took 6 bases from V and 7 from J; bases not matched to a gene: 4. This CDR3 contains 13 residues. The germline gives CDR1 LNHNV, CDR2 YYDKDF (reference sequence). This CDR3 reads CATSTTGVGELFF. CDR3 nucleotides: TGTGCCACCAGTACGACAGGGGTCGGGGAGCTGTTTTTT.

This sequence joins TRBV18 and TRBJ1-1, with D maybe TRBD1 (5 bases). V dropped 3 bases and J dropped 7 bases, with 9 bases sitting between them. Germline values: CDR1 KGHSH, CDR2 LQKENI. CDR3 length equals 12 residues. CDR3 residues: CASSPGTNEAFF. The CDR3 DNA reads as TGTGCCAGCTCACCCGGGACTAATGAAGCTTTCTTT.

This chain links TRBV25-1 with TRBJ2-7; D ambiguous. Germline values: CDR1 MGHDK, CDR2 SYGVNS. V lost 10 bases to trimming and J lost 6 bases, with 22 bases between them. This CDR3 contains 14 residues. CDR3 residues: CATTYTAGNAEQYF. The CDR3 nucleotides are TGTGCCACCACTTATACAGCTGGAAATGCCGAGCAGTACTTC.

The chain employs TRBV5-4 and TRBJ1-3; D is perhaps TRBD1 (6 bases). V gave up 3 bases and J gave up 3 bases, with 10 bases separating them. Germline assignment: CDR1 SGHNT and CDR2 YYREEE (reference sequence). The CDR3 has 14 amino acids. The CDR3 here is CASSSQDSGNTIYF. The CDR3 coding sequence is TGTGCCAGCAGCTCCCAGGACAGTGGAAACACCATATATTTT. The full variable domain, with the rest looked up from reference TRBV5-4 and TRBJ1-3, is ETGVTQSPTHLIKTRGQQVTLRCSSQSGHNTVSWYQQALGQGPQFIFQYYREEENGRGNFPPRFSGLQFPNYSSELNVNALELDDSALYLCASSSQDSGNTIYFGEGSWLTVV.

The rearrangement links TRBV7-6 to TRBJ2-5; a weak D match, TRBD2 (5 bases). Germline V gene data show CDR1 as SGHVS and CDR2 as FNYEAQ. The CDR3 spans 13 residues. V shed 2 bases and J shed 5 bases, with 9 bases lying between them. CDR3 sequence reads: CASSLPGWETQYF. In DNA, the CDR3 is TGTGCCAGCAGCTTACCGGGGTGGGAGACCCAGTACTTC.

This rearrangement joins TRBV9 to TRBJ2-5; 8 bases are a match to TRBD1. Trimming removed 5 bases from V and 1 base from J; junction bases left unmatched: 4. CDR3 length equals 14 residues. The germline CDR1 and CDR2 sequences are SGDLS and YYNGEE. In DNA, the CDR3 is TGTGCCAGCAGTCCCGGGACAGGCCAAGAGACCCAGTACTTC. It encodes CASSPGTGQETQYF.

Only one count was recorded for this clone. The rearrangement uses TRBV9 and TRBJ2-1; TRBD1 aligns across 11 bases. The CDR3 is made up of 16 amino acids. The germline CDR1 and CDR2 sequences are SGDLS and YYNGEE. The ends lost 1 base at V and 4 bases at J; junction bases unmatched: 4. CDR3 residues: CASSVRGDRGYNEQFF. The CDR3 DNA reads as TGTGCCAGCAGCGTAAGGGGGGACAGGGGGTACAATGAGCAGTTCTTC. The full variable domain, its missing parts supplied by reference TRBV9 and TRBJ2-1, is DSGVTQTPKHLITATGQRVTLRCSPRSGDLSVYWYQQSLDQGLQFLIQYYNGEERAKGNILERFSAQQFPDLHSELNLSSLELGDSALYFCASSVRGDRGYNEQFFGPGTRLTVL.

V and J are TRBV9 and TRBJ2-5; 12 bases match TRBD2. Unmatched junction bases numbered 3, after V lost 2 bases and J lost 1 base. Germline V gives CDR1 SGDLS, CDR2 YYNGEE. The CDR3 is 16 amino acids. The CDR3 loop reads CASSVTSGGLQETQYF. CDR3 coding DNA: TGTGCCAGCAGCGTGACTAGCGGGGGCCTCCAAGAGACCCAGTACTTC.

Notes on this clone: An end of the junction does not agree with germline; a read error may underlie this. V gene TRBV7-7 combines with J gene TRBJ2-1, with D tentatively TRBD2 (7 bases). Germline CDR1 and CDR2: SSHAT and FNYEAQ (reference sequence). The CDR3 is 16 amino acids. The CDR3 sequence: CASSKRGDYPYNEQFF. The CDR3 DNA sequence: TGTGCTAGCAGCAAAAGGGGGGACTACCCCTACAATGAGCAGTTCTTC.

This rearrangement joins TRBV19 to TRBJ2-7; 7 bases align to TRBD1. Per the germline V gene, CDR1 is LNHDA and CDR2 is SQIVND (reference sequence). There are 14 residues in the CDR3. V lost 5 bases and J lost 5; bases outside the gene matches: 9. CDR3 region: CASSGKTGIDEQYF. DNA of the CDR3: TGTGCCAGTAGTGGAAAGACAGGGATCGACGAGCAGTACTTC. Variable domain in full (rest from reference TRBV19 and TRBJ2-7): DGGITQSPKYLFRKEGQNVTLSCEQNLNHDAMYWYRQDPGQGLRLIYYSQIVNDFQKGDIAEGYSVSREKKESFPLTVTSAQKNPTAFYLCASSGKTGIDEQYFGPGTRLTVT.

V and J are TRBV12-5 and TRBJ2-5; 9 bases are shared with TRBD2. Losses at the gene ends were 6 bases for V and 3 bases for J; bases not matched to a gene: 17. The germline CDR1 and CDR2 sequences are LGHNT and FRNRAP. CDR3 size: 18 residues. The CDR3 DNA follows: TGTGCTAGTGGGTCCTCCCTCGCGGGGGGGCCTCAGGAAGAGACCCAGTACTTC. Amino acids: CASGSSLAGGPQEETQYF.

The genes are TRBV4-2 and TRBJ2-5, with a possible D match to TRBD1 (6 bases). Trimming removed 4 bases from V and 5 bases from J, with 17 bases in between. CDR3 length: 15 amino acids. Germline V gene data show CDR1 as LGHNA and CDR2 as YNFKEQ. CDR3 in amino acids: CASSPPRTAGETQYF. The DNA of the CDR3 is TGTGCCAGCAGCCCTCCCCGGACAGCTGGGGAGACCCAGTACTTC.

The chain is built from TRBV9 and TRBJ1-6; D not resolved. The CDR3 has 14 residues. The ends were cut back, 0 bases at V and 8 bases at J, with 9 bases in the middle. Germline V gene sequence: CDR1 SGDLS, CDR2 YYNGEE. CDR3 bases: TGTGCCAGCAGCGTAGTAGGCAGCGATTCACCCCTCCACTTT. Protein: CASSVVGSDSPLHF.

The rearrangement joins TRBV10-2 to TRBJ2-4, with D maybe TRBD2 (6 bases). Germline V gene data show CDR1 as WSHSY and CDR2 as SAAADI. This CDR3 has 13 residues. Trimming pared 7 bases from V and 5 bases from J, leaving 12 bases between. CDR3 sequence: CASIWGEENIQYF. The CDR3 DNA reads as TGCGCCAGCATATGGGGGGAAGAAAACATTCAGTACTTC.

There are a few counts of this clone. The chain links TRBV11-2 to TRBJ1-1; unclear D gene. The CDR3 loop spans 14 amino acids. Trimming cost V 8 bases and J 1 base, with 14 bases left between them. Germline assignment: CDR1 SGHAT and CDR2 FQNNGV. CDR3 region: CASGLRRANTEAFF. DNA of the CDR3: TGTGCCAGCGGACTAAGACGGGCGAACACTGAAGCTTTCTTT.

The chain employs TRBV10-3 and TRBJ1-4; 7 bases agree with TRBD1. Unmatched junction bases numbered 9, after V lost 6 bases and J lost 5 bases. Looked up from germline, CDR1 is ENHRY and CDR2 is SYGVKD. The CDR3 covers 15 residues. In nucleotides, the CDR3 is TGTGCCATCAGACCAGGACAGGCGGACAATGAAAAACTGTTTTTT. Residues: CAIRPGQADNEKLFF.

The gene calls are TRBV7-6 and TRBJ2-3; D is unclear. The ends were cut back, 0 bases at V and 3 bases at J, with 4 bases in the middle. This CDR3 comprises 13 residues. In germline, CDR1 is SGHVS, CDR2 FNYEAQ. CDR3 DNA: TGTGCCAGCAGCTTAGCTCATACAGATACGCAGTATTTT. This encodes CASSLAHTDTQYF.

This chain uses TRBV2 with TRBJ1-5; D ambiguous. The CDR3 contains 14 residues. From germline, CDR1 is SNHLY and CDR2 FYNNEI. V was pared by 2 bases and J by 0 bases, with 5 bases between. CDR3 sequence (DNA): TGTGCCAGCAGTGAATCTAATAGCAATCAGCCCCAGCATTTT. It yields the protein CASSESNSNQPQHF.

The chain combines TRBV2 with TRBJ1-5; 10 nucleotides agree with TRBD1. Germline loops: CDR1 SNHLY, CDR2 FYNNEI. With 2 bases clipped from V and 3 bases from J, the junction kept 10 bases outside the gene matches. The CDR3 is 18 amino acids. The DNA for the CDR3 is TGTGCCAGCAGTGAAAGGACAGGGGGATTTATTGACAATCAGCCCCAGCATTTT. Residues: CASSERTGGFIDNQPQHF.

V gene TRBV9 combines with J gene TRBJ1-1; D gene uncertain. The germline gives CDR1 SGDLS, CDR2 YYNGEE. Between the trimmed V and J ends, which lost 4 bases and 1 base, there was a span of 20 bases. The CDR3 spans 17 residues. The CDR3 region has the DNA TGTGCCAGCAGCTTACTTTCCCGAGCTGCGGCGAACACTGAAGCTTTCTTT. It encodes CASSLLSRAAANTEAFF.

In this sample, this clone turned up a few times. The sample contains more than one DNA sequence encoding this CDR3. As DNA, the CDR3 is TGCGCCAGCAGCCCCCCCGGGGGGGACGAGCAGTACTTC. Its translation is CASSPPGGDEQYF. The chain has TRBV4-3 and TRBJ2-7, with 8 bases identical to TRBD2. This CDR3 contains 13 residues. The junction had 4 bases not matched to a gene; V was cut back by 4 bases and J by 5 bases. Germline V CDR1 and CDR2: LGHNA, YSLEER.

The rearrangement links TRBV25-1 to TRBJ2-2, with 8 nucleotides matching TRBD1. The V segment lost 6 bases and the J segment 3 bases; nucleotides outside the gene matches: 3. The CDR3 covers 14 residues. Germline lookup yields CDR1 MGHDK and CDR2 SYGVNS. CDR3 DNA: TGTGCCAGCAGCCTACAGGGGGACACCGGGGAGCTGTTTTTT. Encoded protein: CASSLQGDTGELFF.

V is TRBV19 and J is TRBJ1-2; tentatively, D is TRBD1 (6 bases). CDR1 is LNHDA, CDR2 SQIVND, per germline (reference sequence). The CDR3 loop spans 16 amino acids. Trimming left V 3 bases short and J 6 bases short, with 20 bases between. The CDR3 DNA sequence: TGTGCCAGTAGTATCGCCCCCAAACAGGGATGGCATGGCTACACCTTC. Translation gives CASSIAPKQGWHGYTF.

CDR3 nucleotides: TGTGCCAGCAGCGCATACAGACGGGGAATCTATGGCTACACCTTC. Encoded protein: CASSAYRRGIYGYTF. The V call is TRBV7-3, the J call TRBJ1-2; D gene ambiguous. Germline lookup yields CDR1 SGHTA and CDR2 FQGTGA. Deletions cut 5 bases from V and 4 bases from J, with 17 bases between. This CDR3 region has 15 residues.

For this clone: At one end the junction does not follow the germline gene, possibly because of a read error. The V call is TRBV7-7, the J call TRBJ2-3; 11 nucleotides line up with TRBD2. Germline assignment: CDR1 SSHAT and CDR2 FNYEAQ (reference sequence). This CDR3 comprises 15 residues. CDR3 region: CASSLAGGRGDTQYF. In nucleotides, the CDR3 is TGTGCTAGCAGCTTAGCGGGGGGGCGGGGCGATACGCAGTATTTT.

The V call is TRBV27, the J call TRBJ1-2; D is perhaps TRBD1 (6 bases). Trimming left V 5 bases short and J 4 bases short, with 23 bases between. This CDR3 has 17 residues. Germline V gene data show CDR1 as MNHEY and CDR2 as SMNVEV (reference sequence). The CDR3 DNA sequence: TGTGCCAGCAGTACTACAGGGCAGGGAACTAGTACCTATGGCTACACCTTC. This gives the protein CASSTTGQGTSTYGYTF.

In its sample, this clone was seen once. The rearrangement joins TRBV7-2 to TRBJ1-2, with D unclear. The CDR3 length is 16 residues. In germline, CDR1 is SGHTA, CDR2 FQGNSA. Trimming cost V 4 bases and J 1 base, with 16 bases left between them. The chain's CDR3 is CASSSPGEPYNYGYTF. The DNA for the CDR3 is TGTGCCAGCAGCTCCCCCGGGGAACCTTATAACTATGGCTACACCTTC.

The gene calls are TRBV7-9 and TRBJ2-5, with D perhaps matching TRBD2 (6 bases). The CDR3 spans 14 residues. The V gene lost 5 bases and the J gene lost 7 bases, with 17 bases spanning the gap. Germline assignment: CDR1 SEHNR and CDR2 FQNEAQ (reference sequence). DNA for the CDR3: TGTGCCAGCAGCCCGGGACTTTCCCCGCGGACCCAGTACTTC. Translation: CASSPGLSPRTQYF.